These 17 T cell receptor beta chains came from one sample sequenced in a study of T cells in Graves' hyperthyroidism and ophthalmopathy. RNA transcripts served as the template for amplifying TCR beta CDR3 regions. The HTBI set primed first-round TCR CDR3 RT-PCR. TCRdb re-derived calls from the multiplex PCR reads in MiXCR, one entry per CDR3 protein. The table includes a few hundred thousand distinct CDR3 sequences, roughly a sixth detected once. Material for sequencing was blood. The receptor source for this set is a woman between 40 and 55 years old with Graves' ophthalmopathy.

A word on this clonotype: Compared with germline, one end of the junction differs, possibly owing to a read error. J is TRBJ2-5 and V is TRBV6-2 or TRBV6-3; tentatively, D is TRBD2 (7 bases). CDR3 length equals 15 residues. The germline V gene encodes CDR1 MNHEY and CDR2 SVGEGT. CDR3 DNA: TGTGCCAGCGGTTACGGTTCAGGGGAGGGAGAGACCCAGTACTTC. Amino acid sequence: CASGYGSGEGETQYF.

This clonotype was seen more than once but under ten times. V is TRBV19 and J is TRBJ2-3, with D hard to call. This CDR3 is built from 12 residues. With 1 base removed from V and 9 bases from J, the gap between germline ends came to 8 bases. Germline CDR1 is LNHDA and CDR2 is SQIVND (reference sequence). CDR3 sequence reads: CASSIGKWTQYF. In DNA, the CDR3 is TGTGCCAGTAGTATAGGCAAGTGGACGCAGTATTTT.

This clonotype has ten or more counts. The rearrangement joins TRBV7-3 to TRBJ2-1; TRBD2 matches at 16 bases. The germline gives CDR1 SGHTA, CDR2 FQGTGA. CDR3 length: 18 residues. V was clipped by 4 bases and J by 0 bases; unmatched bases: 3. CDR3 in amino acids: CASSSGLAGGSSYNEQFF. The DNA for the CDR3 is TGTGCCAGCAGCTCGGGACTAGCGGGGGGGAGCTCCTACAATGAGCAGTTCTTC.

This clonotype has ten or more counts. This chain joins TRBV11-1 and TRBJ2-1, with D maybe TRBD1 (6 bases). The length of the CDR3 is 14 residues. V was clipped by 5 bases and J by 4 bases, with 12 bases between them. Germline CDR1 reads SGHAT; CDR2 reads FQDESV (reference sequence). CDR3: CASSPRQVYNEQFF. The CDR3 nucleotides read TGTGCCAGCAGCCCTAGACAGGTTTACAATGAGCAGTTCTTC.

This clonotype has ten or more counts. The rearrangement links TRBV7-9 to TRBJ2-5; D unclear. Trimming stripped 5 bases from V and 5 bases from J, with 12 bases between. CDR3 length: 13 amino acids. Per the germline V gene, CDR1 is SEHNR and CDR2 is FQNEAQ (reference sequence). In DNA, the CDR3 is TGTGCCAGCAGCAACTTCTATTTGGAGACCCAGTACTTC. Amino acid sequence: CASSNFYLETQYF. Complete variable domain (other parts from reference TRBV7-9 and TRBJ2-5): DTGVSQNPRHKITKRGQNVTFRCDPISEHNRLYWYRQTLGQGPEFLTYFQNEAQLEKSRLLSDRFSAERPKGSFSTLEIQRTEQGDSAMYLCASSNFYLETQYFGPGTRLLVL.

Ten or more counts support this clonotype. V gene TRBV5-1 combines with J gene TRBJ2-1; TRBD2 aligns across 16 bases. Germline lookup yields CDR1 SGHRS and CDR2 YFSETQ. The CDR3 has 16 amino acids. The ends lost 4 bases at V and 8 bases at J; junction bases unmatched: 6. The CDR3 coding sequence is TGCGCCAGCAGCACCGGGACTAGCGGGAGGGCATATGAGCAGTTCTTC. It translates to CASSTGTSGRAYEQFF.

This clonotype was found many times. CDR3 nucleotide sequence: TGTGCCAGCAGGGGGACTAGCGGGAGCGGGGAGCTGTTTTTT. Protein product: CASRGTSGSGELFF. This rearrangement joins TRBV2 to TRBJ2-2; 14 nucleotides agree with TRBD2. After removal of 6 bases from V and 7 bases from J, the junction contained 1 base not matched to a gene. Per germline, CDR1 SNHLY and CDR2 FYNNEI. This CDR3 has 14 amino acids.

This clonotype was recorded at least ten times. The chain is built from TRBV5-1 and TRBJ2-3, with TRBD1 matching over 7 bases. The V and J ends lost 2 bases and 3 bases, in that order; junction bases with no gene match: 3. The CDR3 spans 14 residues. Germline assignment: CDR1 SGHRS and CDR2 YFSETQ. CDR3 sequence (DNA): TGCGCCAGCAGCTTAGGACAGGTTACAGATACGCAGTATTTT. It is translated as CASSLGQVTDTQYF.

This clonotype showed up just a few times. This chain connects TRBV19 to TRBJ1-5; maybe TRBD1 (5 bases). V was pared by 5 bases and J by 2 bases, with 13 bases between. The germline V gene has CDR1 LNHDA and CDR2 SQIVND (reference sequence). This CDR3 comprises 15 residues. CDR3 sequence: CASSSLGGGNQPQHF. CDR3 sequence (DNA): TGTGCCAGTAGTTCCTTGGGGGGGGGCAATCAGCCCCAGCATTTT.

This clonotype was observed at least ten times. The chain links TRBV5-1 to TRBJ2-3; 7 bases line up with TRBD1. The junction had 8 bases not matched to a gene; V was cut back by 5 bases and J by 5 bases. Germline-derived CDR1 and CDR2 are SGHRS and YFSETQ. The length of the CDR3 is 14 residues. CDR3 residues: CASSFGQDLDTQYF. DNA for the CDR3: TGCGCCAGCAGTTTCGGACAGGATTTAGATACGCAGTATTTT.

This clonotype was counted ten times or more. The gene calls are TRBV11-2 and TRBJ2-1, with 11 bases identical to TRBD2. The V gene end was trimmed by 5 bases and the J gene end by 9 bases; junction bases not matched to a gene: 9. CDR1 is SGHAT, CDR2 FQNNGV, per germline. This CDR3 region has 15 residues. CDR3 in DNA: TGTGCCAGCAGCCTAACTAGCGGGAGCAGGGGTGAGCAGTTCTTC. Translation gives CASSLTSGSRGEQFF.

This clonotype was counted only a few times. The V and J genes are TRBV4-1 and TRBJ1-1, with 8 bases that match TRBD1. With V trimmed by 3 bases and J by 2 bases, 8 bases remained unmatched. CDR1 is MGHRA and CDR2 is YSYEKL in the germline V gene. The CDR3 has 16 amino acids. The CDR3 loop is CASSHQGQGFNTEAFF. The CDR3 bases are TGCGCCAGCAGCCACCAAGGACAGGGCTTTAACACTGAAGCTTTCTTT.

This clonotype came up many times. J is TRBJ1-2 and V is TRBV7-2, with TRBD1 identical over 7 bases. The germline V gene has CDR1 SGHTA and CDR2 FQGNSA. The length of the CDR3 is 17 residues. Germline trimming cut 1 base from V and 7 bases from J; bases unmatched to any gene: 15. Written as DNA, the CDR3 is TGTGCCAGCAGCTTAGAGGGACAGCCTAGGACTCCGGGTGGCTACACCTTC. It is translated as CASSLEGQPRTPGGYTF.

At least ten counts were recorded for this clonotype. This chain connects TRBV28 to TRBJ1-2, with 8 bases that match TRBD1. This CDR3 is 16 amino acids long. Losses at the gene ends were 5 bases for V and 2 bases for J; bases not matched to a gene: 10. In germline, CDR1 is MDHEN, CDR2 SYDVKM. DNA for the CDR3: TGTGCCAGCAGTCCCGACAGGGGCAGTTCCAACTATGGCTACACCTTC. Translating gives CASSPDRGSSNYGYTF.

The CDR3 DNA follows: TGTGCCAGCTCACCTAATGGAAATGAAAAACTGTTTTTT. Its translation is CASSPNGNEKLFF. The chain recombines TRBV18 with TRBJ1-4; D gene ambiguous. Deletions cut 3 bases from V and 5 bases from J, with 7 bases between. Germline values: CDR1 KGHSH, CDR2 LQKENI. CDR3 length: 13 residues.

This clonotype was seen repeatedly, ten times or more. V gene TRBV7-2 combines with J gene TRBJ2-5, with D possibly being TRBD1 or TRBD2 (7 bases each). The CDR3 runs to 15 residues. Germline V gives CDR1 SGHTA, CDR2 FQGNSA. V lost 2 bases to trimming and J lost 2 bases, with 12 bases between them. The CDR3 protein is CASSLSQGGQETQYF. The CDR3 coding sequence is TGTGCCAGCAGCTTATCGCAGGGGGGGCAAGAGACCCAGTACTTC.

This clonotype was seen a handful of times. This chain links TRBV30 with TRBJ2-7, with a weak D call TRBD1 (5 bases). CDR1 is GTSNPN, CDR2 SVGIG, per germline (reference sequence). Trimming shortened V by 0 bases and J by 6 bases, and 12 bases separated the two germline ends. This CDR3 is built from 13 residues. The CDR3 spells CAWSVGAHSEQYF. CDR3 DNA: TGTGCCTGGAGTGTTGGGGCGCATAGCGAGCAGTACTTC. Based on the CDR3 plus reference TRBV30 and TRBJ2-7, the full variable domain is SQTIHQWPATLVQPVGSPLSLECTVEGTSNPNLYWYRQAAGRGLQLLFYSVGIGQISSEVPQNLSASRPQDRQFILSSKKLLLSDSGFYLCAWSVGAHSEQYFGPGTRLTVT.